The 30 T cell receptor beta chains listed next were all sequenced from one sample in a study of graft-versus-host responses after intestinal transplantation. What these receptors recognize is not known. Produced via immunoSEQ multiplex PCR; TCRdb's table is partial and in-frame only. The table has more than 80,000 clones, 88% seen once. Source: unstimulated CD4+ T cells sorted from spleen or lymph node cells, taken before transplant. The receptor source for this set is a human donor who was the organ donor for an intestinal transplant.

V gene TRBV11-1 combines with J gene TRBJ2-2; TRBD1 agrees at 9 bases. Germline assignment: CDR1 SGHAT and CDR2 FQDESV (reference sequence). The CDR3 has 13 amino acids. V lost 10 bases to trimming and J lost 5 bases; unmatched junction nucleotides: 5. In nucleotides, the CDR3 is TGTGCCAACGGAGACAGGGGGACCGGGGAGCTGTTTTTT. Translating gives CANGDRGTGELFF.

The V gene is TRBV11-2, the J gene TRBJ2-3; 8 nucleotides align to TRBD1. The trim removed 11 bases at V and 2 bases at J, leaving 9 bases unmatched. Per germline, CDR1 SGHAT and CDR2 FQNNGV. The CDR3 has 14 amino acids. The CDR3 DNA sequence: TGTGCCGGACAGGGAGCGGAGTTCACAGATACGCAGTATTTT. This translates into CAGQGAEFTDTQYF.

The chain links TRBV6-5 to TRBJ2-5, with TRBD2 matching 16 bases. The germline V gene has CDR1 MNHEY and CDR2 SVGAGI. The J segment lost 5 bases and the V segment lost 4 bases, leaving 4 bases of the junction unmatched. This CDR3 is built from 16 residues. The CDR3 spells CASSSGGLAGGETQYF. In nucleotides, the CDR3 is TGTGCCAGCAGTTCGGGGGGACTAGCGGGGGGGGAGACCCAGTACTTC.

This chain uses TRBV7-2 with TRBJ2-5; D might be TRBD2 (5 bases). V lost 3 bases, J lost 9 bases, and 11 bases lay in between. Germline V lookup: CDR1 SGHTA, CDR2 FQGNSA. The CDR3 runs to 12 residues. The DNA of the CDR3 is TGTGCCAGCAGCTTGCTTGCCGGGGCCCAGTACTTC. As protein: CASSLLAGAQYF.

The chain is built from TRBV5-1 and TRBJ2-1; 7 bases are shared with TRBD1. CDR1 and CDR2 from the germline V gene are SGHRS and YFSETQ. The junction had 7 bases not matched to a gene; V was cut back by 3 bases and J by 1 base. The CDR3 extends over 16 amino acids. CDR3 in amino acids: CASSSLQTGSYNEQFF. The CDR3 DNA is TGCGCCAGCAGCTCACTGCAGACAGGGTCCTACAATGAGCAGTTCTTC.

The CDR3 loop reads CASSVNRDRGYTF. For the CDR3, the DNA is TGTGCCAGCAGCGTCAATAGGGACAGGGGCTACACCTTC. The chain has TRBV9 and TRBJ1-2, with 8 nucleotides matching TRBD1. Germline assignment: CDR1 SGDLS and CDR2 YYNGEE. Trimming took 2 bases from V and 8 from J; bases not matched to a gene: 5. This CDR3 has 13 residues.

The gene calls are TRBV9 and TRBJ2-7; D possibly corresponds to TRBD1 (8 bases). The CDR3 totals 17 residues. V was cut by 0 bases and J by 0 bases, with 16 bases left in between. Germline lookup yields CDR1 SGDLS and CDR2 YYNGEE. The CDR3 here is CASSVEGGGTGSYEQYF. The CDR3 DNA follows: TGTGCCAGCAGCGTAGAAGGGGGGGGGACAGGCTCCTACGAGCAGTACTTC.

The V call is TRBV4-2, the J call TRBJ1-1, with 9 positions matching TRBD1. Germline CDR1 and CDR2: LGHNA and YNFKEQ. The CDR3 is made up of 19 amino acids. V lost 3 bases and J lost 4; bases outside the gene matches: 18. Here the CDR3 reads CASSHFGELGQGSSTEAFF. The CDR3 DNA reads TGTGCCAGCAGCCACTTTGGCGAACTGGGACAGGGTTCAAGCACTGAAGCTTTCTTT.

The chain carries TRBV19 and TRBJ1-1; TRBD1 matches 7 bases. In germline, CDR1 is LNHDA, CDR2 SQIVND (reference sequence). Trimming cost V 5 bases and J 0 bases; bases outside gene matches: 6. The CDR3 is 15 amino acids. This CDR3 is CASSSSGTVNTEAFF. In nucleotides, the CDR3 is TGTGCCAGTAGTTCCTCCGGGACAGTGAACACTGAAGCTTTCTTT.

The CDR3 DNA reads as TGTGCCAGCAGTTCCGGGGGGGCACCAAATGAAAAACTGTTTTTT. Protein product: CASSSGGAPNEKLFF. The chain combines TRBV6-6 with TRBJ1-4, with a tentative D call TRBD1 (6 bases). Trimming removed 4 bases from V and 5 bases from J, with 14 bases in between. The CDR3 has 15 residues. Germline lookup yields CDR1 MNHNY and CDR2 SVGAGI (reference sequence).

This clone was seen at least ten times. The chain carries TRBV7-9 and TRBJ2-7, with 7 bases matching TRBD1. The V segment lost 3 bases and the J segment 4 bases; nucleotides outside the gene matches: 0. Germline CDR1 and CDR2: SEHNR and FQNEAQ (reference sequence). The CDR3 is 12 residues long. In DNA, the CDR3 is TGTGCCAGCAGCTTGACAGGGTACGAGCAGTACTTC. Protein sequence: CASSLTGYEQYF.

This chain joins TRBV19 and TRBJ1-2; 10 bases map to TRBD1. This CDR3 is 14 amino acids long. Trimming at V came to 7 bases and at J to 6 bases, leaving 8 bases not matched to a gene. The germline CDR1 and CDR2 sequences are LNHDA and SQIVND (reference sequence). CDR3 amino acids: CASISGQGKDGYTF. In DNA form, the CDR3 reads TGTGCCAGTATCTCGGGACAGGGGAAGGATGGCTACACCTTC.

The rearrangement joins TRBV18 to TRBJ2-5; 10 bases agree with TRBD1. V shed 6 bases, J shed 2 bases, and the junction held 6 bases outside the gene matches. The CDR3 length is 15 residues. Germline-derived CDR1 and CDR2 are KGHSH and LQKENI. As DNA, the CDR3 is TGTGCCAGCTCCCCGGGACAGGGGCCTCAAGAGACCCAGTACTTC. As protein: CASSPGQGPQETQYF. Looking up the rest from reference TRBV18 and TRBJ2-5 gives the full variable domain: NAGVMQNPRHLVRRRGQEARLRCSPMKGHSHVYWYRQLPEEGLKFMVYLQKENIIDESGMPKERFSAEFPKEGPSILRIQQVVRGDSAAYFCASSPGQGPQETQYFGPGTRLLVL.

The chain recombines TRBV4-3 with TRBJ1-6; 9 bases map to TRBD1. Trimming took 2 bases from V and 5 from J; bases not matched to a gene: 10. Germline V gene sequence: CDR1 LGHNA, CDR2 YSLEER. CDR3 length: 18 amino acids. The CDR3 here is CASSQQRTGAGDNSPLHF. In nucleotides, the CDR3 is TGCGCCAGCAGCCAACAACGGACAGGGGCGGGGGATAATTCACCCCTCCACTTT.

This chain joins TRBV28 and TRBJ2-7; TRBD2 might be the D (6 bases). CDR3 length: 13 amino acids. The V end was cut by 4 bases, the J end by 9 bases, with 16 bases between. Germline lookup yields CDR1 MDHEN and CDR2 SYDVKM. CDR3 bases: TGTGCCAGCAGTTCCCCCCGGCCGGAGGGGCAGTACTTC. It translates to CASSSPRPEGQYF.

J is TRBJ2-4 and V is TRBV9, with TRBD2 identical over 8 bases. The germline V gene has CDR1 SGDLS and CDR2 YYNGEE. Trimming removed 3 bases from V and 8 bases from J; junction bases left unmatched: 10. The CDR3 consists of 15 residues. For the CDR3, the DNA is TGTGCCAGCAGCGCCGGTAACGGGGGGGCGGACATTCAGTACTTC. This encodes CASSAGNGGADIQYF.

V is TRBV30 and J is TRBJ1-1; unclear D gene. The CDR3 runs 13 residues. Germline V gives CDR1 GTSNPN, CDR2 SVGIG (reference sequence). V was pared by 4 bases and J by 5 bases, with 14 bases between. In nucleotides, the CDR3 is TGTGCCTGGAATTTGCAGGCTGAGACTGAAGCTTTCTTT. Translated, it gives CAWNLQAETEAFF. The complete variable domain, with remaining parts taken from reference TRBV30 and TRBJ1-1, reads SQTIHQWPATLVQPVGSPLSLECTVEGTSNPNLYWYRQAAGRGLQLLFYSVGIGQISSEVPQNLSASRPQDRQFILSSKKLLLSDSGFYLCAWNLQAETEAFFGQGTRLTVV.

V and J are TRBV18 and TRBJ2-1; the D gene is possibly TRBD1 (6 bases). The ends were cut back, 3 bases at V and 6 bases at J, with 12 bases in the middle. CDR3 length: 14 amino acids. CDR1 and CDR2 (germline): KGHSH, LQKENI. CDR3 amino acids: CASSPQTGSNEQFF. In DNA form, the CDR3 reads TGTGCCAGCTCACCCCAGACAGGAAGCAATGAGCAGTTCTTC.

This clone was detected a few times. The sample has other DNA sequences that encode this CDR3 too. The CDR3 coding sequence is TGTGCCAGCAGCTGGGGACAGGGTGACCAGCCCCAGCATTTT. This gives the protein CASSWGQGDQPQHF. V gene TRBV7-6 combines with J gene TRBJ1-5, with 9 bases that match TRBD1. V lost 4 bases to trimming and J lost 7 bases; unmatched junction nucleotides: 5. There are 14 residues in the CDR3. Germline V gene sequence: CDR1 SGHVS, CDR2 FNYEAQ. The whole variable domain, remainder taken from reference TRBV7-6 and TRBJ1-5, is GAGVSQSPRYKVTKRGQDVALRCDPISGHVSLYWYRQALGQGPEFLTYFNYEAQQDKSGLPNDRFSAERPEGSISTLTIQRTEQRDSAMYRCASSWGQGDQPQHFGDGTRLSIL.

This clone was counted a few times. The V call is TRBV5-1, the J call TRBJ1-2, with 7 bases aligning to TRBD1. The J segment lost 10 bases and the V segment lost 0 bases, leaving 6 bases of the junction unmatched. The CDR3 extends over 13 amino acids. Per the germline V gene, CDR1 is SGHRS and CDR2 is YFSETQ. The CDR3 loop is CASSLEGTANYTF. DNA for the CDR3: TGCGCCAGCAGCTTGGAGGGGACAGCGAACTACACCTTC.

The table lists this clone with a few counts. The chain employs TRBV5-1 and TRBJ2-7, with 10 bases fitting TRBD1. Trimming cost V 0 bases and J 2 bases; bases outside gene matches: 2. Germline V gene data show CDR1 as SGHRS and CDR2 as YFSETQ. The CDR3 runs to 15 residues. The CDR3 nucleotides are TGCGCCAGCAGCTTGGGGACAGGGGGTGCCTACGAGCAGTACTTC. Translating it yields CASSLGTGGAYEQYF.

This clone was detected only once. V gene TRBV5-5 combines with J gene TRBJ1-3; unclear D gene. The CDR3 has 18 residues. Trimming left V 1 base short and J 0 bases short, with 17 bases between. Per the germline V gene, CDR1 is SGHKS and CDR2 is YYEKEE (reference sequence). CDR3 sequence (DNA): TGTGCCAGCAGCTTGCCTTTTGGGAGGGTCTCCTCTGGAAACACCATATATTTT. Its translation is CASSLPFGRVSSGNTIYF.

The J gene is TRBJ2-1, the V gene TRBV5-1; the match to TRBD2 covers 7 bases. CDR3 length: 11 residues. Germline-derived CDR1 and CDR2 are SGHRS and YFSETQ. V gave up 4 bases and J gave up 10 bases; unmatched junction bases: 2. The CDR3 protein is CASSEGGEQFF. The DNA of the CDR3 is TGCGCCAGCAGCGAGGGAGGGGAGCAGTTCTTC.

The rearrangement joins TRBV9 to TRBJ2-3; D gene uncertain. Trimming cost V 4 bases and J 6 bases, with 9 bases left between them. Germline V CDR1 and CDR2: SGDLS, YYNGEE. The CDR3 sequence is 12 residues long. Here the CDR3 reads CASSLYSDTQYF. The CDR3 coding sequence is TGTGCCAGCAGCCTTTACTCGGATACGCAGTATTTT.

This chain connects TRBV15 to TRBJ1-1; the D gene is possibly TRBD1 (5 bases). Deletions cut 1 base from V and 1 base from J, with 10 bases between. Per the germline V gene, CDR1 is LNHNV and CDR2 is YYDKDF (reference sequence). CDR3 length equals 15 residues. Here the CDR3 reads CATSRGGTGNTEAFF. The CDR3 bases are TGTGCCACCAGCAGAGGCGGGACGGGGAACACTGAAGCTTTCTTT.

This chain joins TRBV11-2 and TRBJ2-3; 8 positions agree with TRBD2. This CDR3 contains 16 residues. Germline CDR1 and CDR2: SGHAT and FQNNGV. J gave up 2 bases and V 7 bases, and 11 bases lay outside the gene matches. CDR3 sequence reads: CASTPGPGGYTDTQYF. In DNA, the CDR3 is TGTGCCAGCACCCCGGGGCCGGGAGGGTACACAGATACGCAGTATTTT.

V and J are TRBV10-3 and TRBJ2-5, with 8 bases that match TRBD1. From germline, CDR1 is ENHRY and CDR2 SYGVKD. The CDR3 covers 17 residues. V trimming: 3 bases; J trimming: 3 bases; junction bases outside the gene matches: 12. The CDR3 sequence is CAISDSKGQAVEETQYF. As DNA, the CDR3 is TGTGCCATCAGTGATTCGAAGGGACAGGCAGTTGAAGAGACCCAGTACTTC.

V usage is TRBV19 and J usage is TRBJ2-7; D is unclear. The CDR3 runs 12 residues. Germline V lookup: CDR1 LNHDA, CDR2 SQIVND (reference sequence). The V end lost 4 bases, the J end lost 5 bases, and 9 bases lay between the germline ends. The CDR3 is CASSTPPDEQYF. For the CDR3, the DNA is TGTGCCAGTAGTACCCCCCCGGACGAGCAGTACTTC.

J is TRBJ2-1 and V is TRBV5-4; the match to TRBD2 covers 8 bases. The CDR3 runs to 16 residues. Losses at the gene ends were 3 bases for V and 8 bases for J; bases not matched to a gene: 13. Germline V gene lookup returns CDR1 SGHNT and CDR2 YYREEE (reference sequence). Written as DNA, the CDR3 is TGTGCCAGCAGCTCCCTATCGCGAATAGCGGGGTATGAGCAGTTCTTC. It codes for CASSSLSRIAGYEQFF.

CDR3 region: CASSPKSGRGINEQFF. The CDR3 nucleotides are TGTGCCAGCTCACCGAAAAGCGGGAGAGGTATCAATGAGCAGTTCTTC. The chain joins TRBV18 to TRBJ2-1; 8 nucleotides agree with TRBD2. CDR3 length equals 16 residues. The germline gives CDR1 KGHSH, CDR2 LQKENI. The V gene end was trimmed by 3 bases and the J gene end by 6 bases; junction bases not matched to a gene: 10.